This T cell receptor beta chain was sequenced in a study of shared clonotypes between healthy human individuals. Across the study: In total, the donors were a couple of women and a few men aged 18 to 49. Per donor, three plates held CD4 naive cells, three held CD4 memory, two held CD8 naive and one held CD8 memory.

Turning to this clone: Other DNA sequences of this sample code for an identical CDR3.

Trimming pared 1 base from V and 5 bases from J, leaving 9 bases between. Germline V lookup: CDR1 MGHRA, CDR2 YSYEKL. The CDR3 length is 13 residues. Investigators spread the genomic DNA of each subset evenly over several immunoSEQ plates. Sequencing used immunoSEQ multiplex PCR; TCRdb keeps in-frame clones, though not all of them. The sample has around 2,000,000 clones, just under 95% seen once. Naive CD8 isolation took CD45RO-negative cells positively selected for CCR7 and excluded terminally differentiated effector memory CD45RA+ cells. Every contributor of samples was a Caucasian grown-up residing in Nashville, Tennessee.

The V gene is TRBV4-1, the J gene TRBJ2-7; TRBD1 is a possible D gene (5 bases). Sample: naive CD8+ T cells sorted from blood. This sequence was found in a young man in good health. CDR3 nucleotides: TGCGCCAGCAGCCAAGGCAGGGCCGACGAGCAGTACTTC. It specifies CASSQGRADEQYF.